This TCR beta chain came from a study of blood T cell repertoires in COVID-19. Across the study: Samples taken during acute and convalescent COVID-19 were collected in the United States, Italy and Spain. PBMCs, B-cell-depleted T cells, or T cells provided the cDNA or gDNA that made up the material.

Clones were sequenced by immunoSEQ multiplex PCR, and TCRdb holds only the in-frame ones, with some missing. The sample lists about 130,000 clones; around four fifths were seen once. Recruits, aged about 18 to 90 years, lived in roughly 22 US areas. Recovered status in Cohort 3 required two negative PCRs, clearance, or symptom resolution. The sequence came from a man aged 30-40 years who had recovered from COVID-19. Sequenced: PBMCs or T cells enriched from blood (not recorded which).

Written as DNA, the CDR3 is TGTGCCACCACTGGCCAGGGCACCACTGAAGCTTTCTTT. This sequence encodes CATTGQGTTEAFF. This chain uses TRBV2 with TRBJ1-1; perhaps TRBD1 as D (5 bases). Germline V gene lookup returns CDR1 SNHLY and CDR2 FYNNEI. The CDR3 contains 13 residues. Trimming removed 10 bases at V and 4 bases at J, with 16 bases between.